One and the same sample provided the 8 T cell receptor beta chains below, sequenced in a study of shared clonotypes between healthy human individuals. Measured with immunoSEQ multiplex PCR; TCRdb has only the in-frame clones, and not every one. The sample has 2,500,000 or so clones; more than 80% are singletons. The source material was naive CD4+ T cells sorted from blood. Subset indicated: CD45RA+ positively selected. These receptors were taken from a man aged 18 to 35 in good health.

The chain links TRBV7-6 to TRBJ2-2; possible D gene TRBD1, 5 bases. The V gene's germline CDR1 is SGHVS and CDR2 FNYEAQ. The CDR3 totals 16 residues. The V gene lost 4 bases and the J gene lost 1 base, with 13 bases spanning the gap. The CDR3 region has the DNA TGTGCCAGCAGCTCGCCGAAGACAGAGAACACCGGGGAGCTGTTTTTT. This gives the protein CASSSPKTENTGELFF.

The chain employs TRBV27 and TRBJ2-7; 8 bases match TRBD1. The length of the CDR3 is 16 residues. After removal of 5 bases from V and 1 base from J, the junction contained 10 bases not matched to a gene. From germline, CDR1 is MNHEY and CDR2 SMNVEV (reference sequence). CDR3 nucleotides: TGTGCCAGCAGTCAGGGACAGGTTCTCGGATCCTACGAGCAGTACTTC. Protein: CASSQGQVLGSYEQYF.

DNA of the CDR3: TGCGCCAGCAGCCAAGATCCAGGGGGACCCACCTACGAGCAGTACTTC. As protein: CASSQDPGGPTYEQYF. The J gene is TRBJ2-7, the V gene TRBV4-3, with 7 bases lining up with TRBD1. This CDR3 region has 16 residues. V lost 0 bases and J lost 2; bases outside the gene matches: 7. Germline-derived CDR1 and CDR2 are LGHNA and YSLEER.

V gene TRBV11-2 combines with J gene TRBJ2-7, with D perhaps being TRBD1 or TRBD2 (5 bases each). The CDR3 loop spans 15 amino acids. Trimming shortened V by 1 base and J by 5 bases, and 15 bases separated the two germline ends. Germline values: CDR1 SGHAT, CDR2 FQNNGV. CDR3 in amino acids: CASSLGAGRGDEQYF. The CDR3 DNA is TGTGCCAGCAGCTTAGGGGCAGGGAGAGGGGACGAGCAGTACTTC.

The CDR3 spells CASSEEGAYPYNEQFF. The CDR3, as DNA: TGTGCCAGCAGTGAAGAGGGGGCATACCCCTACAATGAGCAGTTCTTC. The V gene is TRBV6-4, the J gene TRBJ2-1; 7 bases align to TRBD1. The V and J ends lost 3 bases and 2 bases, in that order; junction bases with no gene match: 7. Germline V gene sequence: CDR1 MRHNA, CDR2 SNTAGT. The CDR3 is made up of 16 amino acids.

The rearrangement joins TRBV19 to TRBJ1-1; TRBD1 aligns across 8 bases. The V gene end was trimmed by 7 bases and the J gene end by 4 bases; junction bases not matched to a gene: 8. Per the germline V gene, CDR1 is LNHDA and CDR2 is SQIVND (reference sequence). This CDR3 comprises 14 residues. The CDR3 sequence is CASMRQGLGTEAFF. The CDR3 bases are TGTGCCAGTATGAGACAGGGGTTGGGCACTGAAGCTTTCTTT. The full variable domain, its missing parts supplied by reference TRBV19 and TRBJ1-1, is DGGITQSPKYLFRKEGQNVTLSCEQNLNHDAMYWYRQDPGQGLRLIYYSQIVNDFQKGDIAEGYSVSREKKESFPLTVTSAQKNPTAFYLCASMRQGLGTEAFFGQGTRLTVV.

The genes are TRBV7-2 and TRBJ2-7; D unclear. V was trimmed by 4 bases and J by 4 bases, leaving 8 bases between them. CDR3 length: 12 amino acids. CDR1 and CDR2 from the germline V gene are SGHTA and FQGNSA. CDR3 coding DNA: TGTGCCAGCAGCTCAATGGGATACGAGCAGTACTTC. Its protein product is CASSSMGYEQYF.

The chain's CDR3 is CASSSTGTSGKISHEQYF. As DNA, the CDR3 is TGTGCCAGCAGCTCCACCGGGACTAGCGGGAAAATTTCCCACGAGCAGTACTTC. The chain combines TRBV7-2 with TRBJ2-7; 13 nucleotides match TRBD2. J gave up 5 bases and V 4 bases, and 14 bases lay outside the gene matches. From germline, CDR1 is SGHTA and CDR2 FQGNSA. The CDR3 consists of 18 residues.